This T cell receptor beta chain is from a study of shared clonotypes between healthy human individuals. Germline V CDR1 and CDR2: WNHNN, SYGVQD (reference sequence). V dropped 2 bases and J dropped 4 bases, with 13 bases sitting between them. The CDR3 covers 15 residues. Adults of Caucasian background living in Nashville, Tennessee made up all donors. Study-level findings and limits: Naive subsets generally had larger estimated richness than memory subsets.

A word on this clone: The antigen is not known.

Profiled with immunoSEQ multiplex PCR; TCRdb holds only in-frame clones, not every one. The table has roughly 1 million clones, roughly 70% seen once. The J gene is TRBJ2-3, the V gene TRBV10-1; D possibly matches TRBD1 or TRBD2 (5 bases each). Sequencing used memory CD4+ T cells sorted from blood. Sample subset: CD45RA-negative fraction. This TCR derives from a man aged 18 to 29 in good health. The CDR3 nucleotides read TGCGCCAGCAGTGAGGTGGGTCAGGGACCAGATACGCAGTATTTT. Protein product: CASSEVGQGPDTQYF.